This TCR beta chain was obtained from a study of T cell responses to AZD1222 COVID-19 vaccine. General observations from the study: In the spike-specific TCR repertoire, nearly half reportedly target unmutated variant regions. Baseline seropositivity characterized only six or seven AZD1222 recipients. Donors skewed white British and female; clonal diversity was possibly underestimated.

Germline V gene lookup returns CDR1 MNHEY and CDR2 SVGAGI. Trimming removed 0 bases at V and 6 bases at J, with 12 bases between. The CDR3 runs to 15 residues. Second-dose intervals of approximately 4 or approximately 12 weeks were pooled. TCRdb keeps only in-frame clones here, not all; method: immunoSEQ multiplex PCR. The data hold 90,000 to 120,000 clones, with roughly 90% observed a single time. Only a few counts were recorded for this clone. Its antigen is as yet unknown. This clonotype was obtained from an adult who received the AZD1222 COVID-19 vaccine. This sequence joins TRBV6-5 and TRBJ1-5, with a weak D call TRBD1 (6 bases). The sample consisted of peripheral blood, taken 28 days after the second AZD1222 dose. CDR3 in amino acids: CASSYSGRGGQPQHF. CDR3 DNA: TGTGCCAGCAGTTACTCGGGCAGGGGCGGTCAGCCCCAGCATTTT.